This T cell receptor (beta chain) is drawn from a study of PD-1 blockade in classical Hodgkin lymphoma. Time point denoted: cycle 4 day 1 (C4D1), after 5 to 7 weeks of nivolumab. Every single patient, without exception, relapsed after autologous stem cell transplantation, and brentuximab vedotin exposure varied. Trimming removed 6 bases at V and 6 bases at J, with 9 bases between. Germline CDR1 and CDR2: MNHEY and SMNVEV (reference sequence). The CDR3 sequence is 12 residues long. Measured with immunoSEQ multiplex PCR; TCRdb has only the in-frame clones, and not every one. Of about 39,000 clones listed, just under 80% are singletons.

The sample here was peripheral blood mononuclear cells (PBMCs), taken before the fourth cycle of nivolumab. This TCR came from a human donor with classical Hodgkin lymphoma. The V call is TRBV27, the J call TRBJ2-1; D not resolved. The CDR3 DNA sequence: TGTGCCAGCAGACGAGAGGCCAATGAGCAGTTCTTC. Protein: CASRREANEQFF.